Shown below are 18 T cell receptor beta chains from a single sample sequenced in a study of technical replicates of blood from several donors. Clones were sequenced by immunoSEQ multiplex PCR, and TCRdb holds only the in-frame ones, with some missing. The repertoire holds 100,000 or so clones, with roughly 96% as singletons. The sample was T cells isolated from PBMCs. All receptors come from a human donor in good health.

DNA of the CDR3: TGTGCCAGCAGTTTTCAGGGGCGAGGCAATCAGCCCCAGCATTTT. Translation: CASSFQGRGNQPQHF. The chain uses TRBV27 and TRBJ1-5; D may be TRBD1 (6 bases). CDR1 is MNHEY and CDR2 is SMNVEV in the germline V gene (reference sequence). V was trimmed by 3 bases and J by 2 bases, leaving 11 bases between them. This CDR3 region has 15 residues.

The DNA of the CDR3 is TGTGCCAGCACCCTCTCCTACAATGAGCAGTTCTTC. Translating gives CASTLSYNEQFF. The chain combines TRBV6-1 with TRBJ2-1; D is unclear. Germline V gene sequence: CDR1 MNHNS, CDR2 SASEGT. There are 12 residues in the CDR3. V gave up 7 bases and J gave up 0 bases, with 4 bases separating them.

CDR3: CASSLSRWTGDAGELFF. CDR3 nucleotide sequence: TGTGCCAGTAGTCTCTCTCGCTGGACAGGGGACGCCGGGGAGCTGTTTTTT. V gene TRBV19 combines with J gene TRBJ2-2, with 9 nucleotides matching TRBD1. The V gene's germline CDR1 is LNHDA and CDR2 SQIVND (reference sequence). The V and J ends lost 5 bases and 6 bases, in that order; junction bases with no gene match: 13. This CDR3 has 17 amino acids.

The chain joins TRBV4-3 to TRBJ2-7; weak D call: TRBD1 (6 bases). Trimming left V 1 base short and J 3 bases short, with 13 bases between. The CDR3 consists of 15 residues. The germline CDR1 and CDR2 sequences are LGHNA and YSLEER. The CDR3 is CASSQGSGAIYEQYF. CDR3 sequence (DNA): TGCGCCAGCAGCCAAGGGTCAGGGGCAATCTACGAGCAGTACTTC.

CDR3: CASSQGLLFTDTQYF. The DNA of the CDR3 is TGTGCCAGCAGCCAGGGACTGCTATTCACAGATACGCAGTATTTT. The J gene is TRBJ2-3, the V gene TRBV5-6; tentatively, D is TRBD2 (6 bases). Deletions cut 4 bases from V and 2 bases from J, with 14 bases between. Germline V gene data show CDR1 as SGHDT and CDR2 as YYEEEE. This CDR3 has 15 amino acids.

The chain uses TRBV7-9 and TRBJ2-1; perhaps TRBD2 as D (6 bases). Per the germline V gene, CDR1 is SEHNR and CDR2 is FQNEAQ (reference sequence). The CDR3 is 16 residues long. The V and J ends lost 5 bases and 3 bases respectively, with 17 bases between them. This CDR3 is CASSPGLGGLYNEQFF. The CDR3 DNA follows: TGTGCCAGCAGCCCCGGTTTGGGGGGACTCTACAATGAGCAGTTCTTC.

J is TRBJ1-2 and V is TRBV7-2; D is unresolved. Germline V lookup: CDR1 SGHTA, CDR2 FQGNSA. This CDR3 has 12 amino acids. The germline V and J ends were trimmed by 2 bases and 6 bases, with 7 bases remaining between them. CDR3 protein: CASSLNFNGYTF. DNA for the CDR3: TGTGCCAGCAGCTTAAATTTTAATGGCTACACCTTC.

This chain joins TRBV5-1 and TRBJ1-1; perhaps TRBD1 as D (5 bases). The CDR3 is 14 amino acids. The germline gives CDR1 SGHRS, CDR2 YFSETQ. V lost 4 bases and J 0 bases, leaving 10 bases between the germline ends. This CDR3 reads CASSQGLMNTEAFF. The CDR3 DNA follows: TGCGCCAGCAGCCAGGGACTTATGAACACTGAAGCTTTCTTT.

The chain is built from TRBV28 and TRBJ2-2; TRBD2 matches 7 bases. Germline V gene lookup returns CDR1 MDHEN and CDR2 SYDVKM. The CDR3 has 14 residues. The trim removed 6 bases at V and 4 bases at J, leaving 5 bases unmatched. CDR3 region: CASRLAGPTGELFF. CDR3 coding DNA: TGTGCCAGCAGGTTAGCGGGTCCCACCGGGGAGCTGTTTTTT.

The chain recombines TRBV19 with TRBJ1-5, with D perhaps TRBD1 (6 bases). This CDR3 spans 16 amino acids. V lost 1 base and J lost 2, with 12 bases in between. Germline V gene data show CDR1 as LNHDA and CDR2 as SQIVND (reference sequence). Here the CDR3 reads CASSIGGDMGNQPQHF. The CDR3 coding sequence is TGTGCCAGTAGTATAGGAGGGGACATGGGCAATCAGCCCCAGCATTTT.

V usage is TRBV6-5 and J usage is TRBJ1-1, with D unresolved. CDR1 is MNHEY, CDR2 SVGAGI, per germline. The CDR3 is 11 residues long. V lost 6 bases to trimming and J lost 8 bases, with 10 bases between them. Here the CDR3 reads CASRDGLEAFF. The CDR3 nucleotides read TGTGCCAGCAGGGACGGACTAGAAGCTTTCTTT.

The rearrangement joins TRBV19 to TRBJ2-7, with TRBD2 identical over 8 bases. Germline CDR1 LNHDA, CDR2 SQIVND (reference sequence). CDR3 length equals 14 residues. Trimming at V came to 2 bases and at J to 5 bases, leaving 5 bases not matched to a gene. The CDR3 loop reads CASSIPGLGDEQYF. CDR3 DNA: TGTGCCAGTAGTATACCGGGACTAGGCGACGAGCAGTACTTC.

This sequence joins TRBV4-3 and TRBJ2-2; possibly TRBD2 for D (6 bases). Trimming took 2 bases from V and 6 from J, leaving 19 bases between them. Germline CDR1 is LGHNA and CDR2 is YSLEER. The CDR3 is made up of 17 amino acids. The CDR3 here is CASSQSPGRSVAGELFF. CDR3 sequence (DNA): TGCGCCAGCAGCCAAAGCCCAGGGAGGAGTGTGGCCGGGGAGCTGTTTTTT.

The chain recombines TRBV5-1 with TRBJ1-1; 7 bases are a match to TRBD1. The CDR3 loop spans 15 amino acids. Germline values: CDR1 SGHRS, CDR2 YFSETQ. J was trimmed by 1 base and V by 4 bases; bases with no gene match: 7. The CDR3 bases are TGCGCCAGCAGCAGGGGACAGCATCAGAACACTGAAGCTTTCTTT. Protein product: CASSRGQHQNTEAFF.

The rearrangement links TRBV5-4 to TRBJ2-7; 8 bases match TRBD2. Trimming removed 4 bases from V and 13 bases from J; junction bases left unmatched: 10. Per germline, CDR1 SGHNT and CDR2 YYREEE (reference sequence). CDR3 size: 12 residues. CDR3 sequence: CASSDRTSRTYF. CDR3 nucleotides: TGTGCCAGCAGCGACAGGACTAGCCGTACCTACTTC.

The chain carries TRBV6-1 and TRBJ2-2; a weak D match, TRBD1 (5 bases). The V and J ends lost 3 bases and 6 bases respectively, with 11 bases between them. Germline CDR1 MNHNS, CDR2 SASEGT. This CDR3 has 14 residues. This chain's CDR3 is CASSDRGAAGELFF. In nucleotides, the CDR3 is TGTGCCAGCAGTGACCGTGGGGCAGCCGGGGAGCTGTTTTTT.

The J gene is TRBJ2-2, the V gene TRBV6-4, with D tentatively TRBD2 (7 bases). This CDR3 is 15 amino acids long. In germline, CDR1 is MRHNA, CDR2 SNTAGT. V dropped 8 bases and J dropped 4 bases, with 17 bases sitting between them. CDR3 region: CASPIGGRSTGELFF. The CDR3 coding sequence is TGTGCCAGCCCTATCGGGGGGCGATCCACCGGGGAGCTGTTTTTT.

The chain employs TRBV7-9 and TRBJ2-7; 9 nucleotides line up with TRBD2. The CDR3 covers 15 residues. In germline, CDR1 is SEHNR, CDR2 FQNEAQ (reference sequence). Trimming cost V 5 bases and J 6 bases; bases outside gene matches: 11. The CDR3 sequence is CASSPIAGAGFEQYF. The CDR3 DNA reads as TGTGCCAGCAGCCCCATAGCGGGAGCAGGGTTCGAGCAGTACTTC.